The present T cell receptor beta chain was sequenced within a study of identical twins. Unmatched junction bases numbered 9, after V lost 1 base and J lost 4 bases. Germline-derived CDR1 and CDR2 are SGHTA and FQGTGA. The CDR3 sequence is 18 residues long. TCRdb used MiXCR to reprocess the 5' RACE reads, holding one entry per CDR3 protein. The sample has approximately 350,000 distinct CDR3 sequences; over 9% are singletons. This clonotype was counted only a few times. These data were also reused for a study on yellow fever vaccine responses in identical twins.

This sequence originates from a woman aged 18-29 years in good health. Sequencing was done on a sample of CD8+ T cells sorted from blood. The rearrangement uses TRBV7-3 and TRBJ2-1; 11 bases align to TRBD1. CDR3 coding DNA: TGTGCCAGCAGCTTAAGAGGACAGGGGGCACCCTTATACAATGAGCAGTTCTTC. It encodes CASSLRGQGAPLYNEQFF.